The clone carrying this T cell receptor beta chain was seen just once. Antigen unknown. This entry is derived from a study of a mutant IDH1 vaccine in newly diagnosed glioma. As for the study in general: Former treatment meant radiotherapy, temozolomide, or both; the majority had gotten both. Study findings and constraints: Apparently unrelated to pseudoprogression were changes in the top peripheral T cell clonotypes.

CDR1 and CDR2 (germline): SGHDT, YYEEEE. The CDR3 runs to 14 residues. Between the trimmed V and J ends, which lost 4 bases and 6 bases, there was a span of 16 bases. The time point here: week 11, during vaccination. Vaccination comprised doses that each held 300 ug of mutant IDH1 20-mer peptide, plus topical imiquimod. Measured with immunoSEQ multiplex PCR; TCRdb has only the in-frame clones, and not every one. The top ten hold 5.5% of the sample, which has roughly 130,000 clones, over 75% seen once. This receptor was taken from a man aged 40-55 years with glioma. The source was PBMCs, collected from a glioma patient whose treatment included an IDH1 peptide vaccine. This sequence joins TRBV5-6 and TRBJ1-2; D perhaps matches TRBD1 (5 bases). In DNA form, the CDR3 reads TGTGCCAGCAGCATAGGGAGGGGCTCAGATGGCTACACCTTC. Protein product: CASSIGRGSDGYTF. Full variable domain (remainder filled in from reference TRBV5-6 and TRBJ1-2): DAGVTQSPTHLIKTRGQQVTLRCSPKSGHDTVSWYQQALGQGPQFIFQYYEEEERQRGNFPDRFSGHQFPNYSSELNVNALLLGDSALYLCASSIGRGSDGYTFGSGTRLTVV.